These 24 T cell receptor beta chains were sequenced from one sample in a study of cytotoxic CD8 clonotypes in ibrutinib-treated CLL. Assay used: immunoSEQ multiplex PCR; TCRdb lists only in-frame clones, some missing. The data show approximately 320,000 clones, with roughly 70% seen just once and 6% to 6.5% held by the top ten. This specimen was PBMCs, taken after 36 months of ibrutinib treatment. These receptors were taken from a human donor with chronic lymphocytic leukemia.

This chain connects TRBV7-8 to TRBJ2-7; TRBD2 might be the D (7 bases). V was pared by 5 bases and J by 3 bases, with 17 bases between. Germline V CDR1 and CDR2: SGHVS, FQNEAQ. This CDR3 has 15 amino acids. This chain's CDR3 is CASSGTGRGNYEQYF. CDR3 in DNA: TGTGCCAGCAGCGGAACAGGGAGGGGGAACTACGAGCAGTACTTC.

This clone occurred a few times. The chain uses TRBV7-2 and TRBJ1-1; D is uncertain. V dropped 1 base and J dropped 7 bases, with 16 bases sitting between them. Looked up from germline, CDR1 is SGHTA and CDR2 is FQGNSA. This CDR3 is built from 15 residues. This chain's CDR3 is CASSLDESPYLEAFF. In DNA, the CDR3 is TGTGCCAGCAGCTTAGATGAGTCTCCCTACCTTGAAGCTTTCTTT. Full variable domain (rest looked up from reference TRBV7-2 and TRBJ1-1): GAGVSQSPSNKVTEKGKDVELRCDPISGHTALYWYRQSLGQGLEFLIYFQGNSAPDKSGLPSDRFSAERTGGSVSTLTIQRTQQEDSAVYLCASSLDESPYLEAFFGQGTRLTVV.

This chain's CDR3 is CASSLEWANGYTF. The CDR3 coding sequence is TGCGCCAGCAGCTTGGAGTGGGCGAATGGCTACACCTTC. The gene calls are TRBV5-1 and TRBJ1-2, with D uncertain. V was clipped by 0 bases and J by 6 bases, with 9 bases between them. The germline V gene encodes CDR1 SGHRS and CDR2 YFSETQ. The CDR3 sequence is 13 residues long.

A few counts support this clone. This chain uses TRBV6-5 with TRBJ1-1, with D possibly TRBD1 on 6 matching bases. CDR1 and CDR2 from the germline V gene are MNHEY and SVGAGI. V was cut by 10 bases and J by 0 bases, with 18 bases left in between. This CDR3 is built from 15 residues. CDR3 in amino acids: CATSNRDPMNTEAFF. DNA of the CDR3: TGTGCCACGAGTAACAGGGACCCCATGAACACTGAAGCTTTCTTT.

This clone was seen only a few times. J is TRBJ2-1 and V is TRBV7-2, with 12 bases lining up with TRBD2. The CDR3 has 15 amino acids. The ends lost 1 base at V and 6 bases at J; junction bases unmatched: 1. The germline V gene has CDR1 SGHTA and CDR2 FQGNSA. The CDR3, as DNA: TGTGCCAGCAGCTTAGGACTAGCGGGAGTCAATGAGCAGTTCTTC. It codes for CASSLGLAGVNEQFF.

V gene TRBV2 combines with J gene TRBJ2-2, with TRBD1 matching over 11 bases. This CDR3 region has 15 residues. Germline V gene data show CDR1 as SNHLY and CDR2 as FYNNEI. The V gene end was trimmed by 11 bases and the J gene end by 2 bases; junction bases not matched to a gene: 7. CDR3 residues: CAGWTGGSNTGELFF. The DNA of the CDR3 is TGTGCCGGATGGACAGGGGGCTCAAACACCGGGGAGCTGTTTTTT.

This clone was counted only a few times. V is TRBV4-2 and J is TRBJ1-6, with D perhaps matching TRBD1 (5 bases). Germline loops: CDR1 LGHNA, CDR2 YNFKEQ. V lost 4 bases and J lost 10, with 17 bases in between. This CDR3 is built from 15 residues. The CDR3 region has the DNA TGTGCCAGCAGCCCCACGACGGGGGGTGGATCACCCCTCCACTTT. The encoded protein is CASSPTTGGGSPLHF.

The CDR3 sequence is CASSPPQALYGYTF. The DNA for the CDR3 is TGCGCCAGCAGCCCCCCTCAGGCCCTCTATGGCTACACCTTC. The chain combines TRBV4-1 with TRBJ1-2; D remains unclear. The germline V gene encodes CDR1 MGHRA and CDR2 YSYEKL. CDR3 length: 14 residues. V was shortened by 4 bases and J by 4 bases, with 13 bases between the two germline ends.

This clone came up a few times. J is TRBJ2-2 and V is TRBV11-2, with D uncertain. V gave up 2 bases and J gave up 6 bases, with 16 bases separating them. Per the germline V gene, CDR1 is SGHAT and CDR2 is FQNNGV. The CDR3 sequence is 16 residues long. CDR3 sequence (DNA): TGTGCCAGCAGCTTAAGCCGCACTGGAATAGCCGGGGAGCTGTTTTTT. The encoded protein is CASSLSRTGIAGELFF. Supplemented by reference TRBV11-2 and TRBJ2-2, the full variable domain reads EAGVAQSPRYKIIEKRQSVAFWCNPISGHATLYWYQQILGQGPKLLIQFQNNGVVDDSQLPKDRFSAERLKGVDSTLKIQPAKLEDSAVYLCASSLSRTGIAGELFFGEGSRLTVL.

In this sample, this clone turned up once. The V and J genes are TRBV30 and TRBJ2-7; 13 bases are shared with TRBD2. Germline V gene sequence: CDR1 GTSNPN, CDR2 SVGIG (reference sequence). Trimming took 0 bases from V and 4 from J; bases not matched to a gene: 18. There are 20 residues in the CDR3. The CDR3, as DNA: TGTGCCTGGAGTGTTACCTATGGACTAGCGGGGGCCACGGAGCATTACGAGCAGTACTTC. As protein: CAWSVTYGLAGATEHYEQYF.

V is TRBV15 and J is TRBJ1-4; TRBD1 matches at 9 bases. There are 15 residues in the CDR3. Germline loops: CDR1 LNHNV, CDR2 YYDKDF (reference sequence). Trimming removed 3 bases from V and 8 bases from J; junction bases left unmatched: 7. In DNA form, the CDR3 reads TGTGCCACCAGCAGGGACAGGGGCTTTGTGGAAAAACTGTTTTTT. Amino acids: CATSRDRGFVEKLFF.

This chain joins TRBV4-1 and TRBJ2-7; no clear D gene. The CDR3 spans 17 residues. Germline lookup yields CDR1 MGHRA and CDR2 YSYEKL. V lost 0 bases, J lost 2 bases, and 17 bases lay in between. CDR3 loop: CASSQDLRPAGPYEQYF. CDR3 bases: TGCGCCAGCAGCCAAGATTTGCGGCCAGCCGGGCCCTACGAGCAGTACTTC.

This chain joins TRBV2 and TRBJ2-7; 7 bases match TRBD2. The CDR3 contains 16 residues. The V gene's germline CDR1 is SNHLY and CDR2 FYNNEI. Trimming at V came to 2 bases and at J to 4 bases, leaving 11 bases not matched to a gene. The CDR3 bases are TGTGCCAGCAGTGAAACCCGGGACTACCAAAATTACGAGCAGTACTTC. Translation gives CASSETRDYQNYEQYF.

This clone has more than one count but fewer than ten. This chain connects TRBV27 to TRBJ1-5; no firm D call. This CDR3 has 13 residues. V was trimmed by 1 base and J by 5 bases, leaving 6 bases between them. The V gene's germline CDR1 is MNHEY and CDR2 SMNVEV (reference sequence). The CDR3: CASSLYWDQPQHF. The CDR3 DNA sequence: TGTGCCAGCAGTTTATATTGGGATCAGCCCCAGCATTTT.

This chain joins TRBV6-5 and TRBJ2-5, with 7 bases aligning to TRBD2. The CDR3 has 15 amino acids. The ends lost 2 bases at V and 1 base at J; junction bases unmatched: 4. The germline V gene has CDR1 MNHEY and CDR2 SVGAGI. The CDR3 spells CASSYNPSGQETQYF. DNA of the CDR3: TGTGCCAGCAGTTACAATCCTAGCGGCCAAGAGACCCAGTACTTC.

This clone was counted a few times. V and J are TRBV6-1 and TRBJ1-1, with 8 bases that match TRBD1. Per the germline V gene, CDR1 is MNHNS and CDR2 is SASEGT. The CDR3 extends over 13 amino acids. J lost 3 bases, V lost 8 bases, and 5 bases had no gene match. CDR3 coding DNA: TGTGCCAGCTACCTGGACAGGGACACTGAAGCTTTCTTT. Amino acid sequence: CASYLDRDTEAFF.

This rearrangement joins TRBV6-6 to TRBJ2-7; D call uncertain. The V end lost 2 bases, the J end lost 6 bases, and 8 bases lay between the germline ends. CDR1 is MNHNY, CDR2 SVGAGI, per germline (reference sequence). This CDR3 region has 12 residues. The CDR3 DNA sequence: TGTGCCAGCAGTTACCCCAATTTCGAGCAGTACTTC. Its protein is CASSYPNFEQYF.

The rearrangement joins TRBV15 to TRBJ2-1; 11 nucleotides match TRBD2. Germline V gene sequence: CDR1 LNHNV, CDR2 YYDKDF (reference sequence). V was clipped by 2 bases and J by 7 bases; unmatched bases: 10. This CDR3 is built from 17 residues. CDR3 nucleotide sequence: TGTGCCACCAGCAGAACAATACTAGCGGGAGCGATAAATGAGCAGTTCTTC. It translates to CATSRTILAGAINEQFF. The full variable domain, with the rest looked up from reference TRBV15 and TRBJ2-1, is DAMVIQNPRYQVTQFGKPVTLSCSQTLNHNVMYWYQQKSSQAPKLLFHYYDKDFNNEADTPDNFQSRRPNTSFCFLDIRSPGLGDTAMYLCATSRTILAGAINEQFFGPGTRLTVL.

This clone appeared a single time. The rearrangement uses TRBV25-1 and TRBJ2-1; D may be TRBD1 (5 bases). V dropped 1 base and J dropped 4 bases, with 8 bases sitting between them. Germline values: CDR1 MGHDK, CDR2 SYGVNS. The CDR3 spans 14 residues. Here the CDR3 DNA reads TGTGCCAGCAGTGAATTCGACAGATACAATGAGCAGTTCTTC. Translation: CASSEFDRYNEQFF. Variable domain in full (rest from reference TRBV25-1 and TRBJ2-1): EADIYQTPRYLVIGTGKKITLECSQTMGHDKMYWYQQDPGMELHLIHYSYGVNSTEKGDLSSESTVSRIRTEHFPLTLESARPSHTSQYLCASSEFDRYNEQFFGPGTRLTVL.

This chain links TRBV4-1 with TRBJ2-7, with 7 bases lining up with TRBD1. The CDR3 contains 15 residues. CDR1 is MGHRA, CDR2 YSYEKL, per germline. Trimming removed 6 bases from V and 0 bases from J; junction bases left unmatched: 8. The CDR3 region has the DNA TGCGCCAGCAGATACGGGACAGAGAGCTCCTACGAGCAGTACTTC. It translates to CASRYGTESSYEQYF.

The V call is TRBV10-1, the J call TRBJ1-2; 8 bases align to TRBD1. The CDR3 sequence is 13 residues long. Germline V lookup: CDR1 WNHNN, CDR2 SYGVQD (reference sequence). Losses at the gene ends were 4 bases for V and 4 bases for J; bases not matched to a gene: 2. The CDR3 DNA reads as TGCGCCAGCAGTGTCGACAGGGGCTATGGCTACACCTTC. Amino acids: CASSVDRGYGYTF.

The V gene is TRBV9, the J gene TRBJ2-7; 12 nucleotides line up with TRBD2. The CDR3 loop spans 18 amino acids. The junction had 12 bases not matched to a gene; V was cut back by 4 bases and J by 1 base. Per germline, CDR1 SGDLS and CDR2 YYNGEE. CDR3 protein: CASSPGTSGPTLSYEQYF. Written as DNA, the CDR3 is TGTGCCAGCAGCCCAGGGACTAGCGGGCCAACCCTTTCCTACGAGCAGTACTTC.

The chain couples TRBV25-1 to TRBJ1-3; 7 nucleotides agree with TRBD1. The CDR3 length is 15 residues. Germline lookup yields CDR1 MGHDK and CDR2 SYGVNS. The V gene end was trimmed by 1 base and the J gene end by 3 bases; junction bases not matched to a gene: 3. CDR3 in amino acids: CASSEWTGGGNTIYF. The CDR3 DNA reads as TGTGCCAGCAGTGAATGGACAGGAGGTGGAAACACCATATATTTT.

This chain uses TRBV19 with TRBJ1-3; TRBD1 aligns across 7 bases. Germline V lookup: CDR1 LNHDA, CDR2 SQIVND (reference sequence). The CDR3 is 17 residues long. Trimming took 5 bases from V and 1 from J; bases not matched to a gene: 11. The CDR3 DNA reads TGTGCCAGTAGTCCGATCGACAGGGCATGGTCTGGAAACACCATATATTTT. Amino acid sequence: CASSPIDRAWSGNTIYF.